This is a list of T cell receptor beta chains from one sample in a study of prognosis after radiotherapy for stage I lung cancer. TCRdb independently ran MiXCR on the multiplex PCR reads; one entry per CDR3 protein. The sample carries 20,000 to 30,000 distinct CDR3 sequences, around 34% recorded once. Material: PBMCs, obtained before or after stereotactic body radiation therapy (not recorded which). The receptors originated from a donor over 45 with non-small cell lung cancer. Both conserved end residues are part of each CDR3. A D gene is named only where the DNA matches it firmly. Size values are once, few and many counts, or a class for expanded clones, and some rows have none.

>TRBD1|TRBV13|many|TRBJ1-4
TGTGCCAGCAGCCGGACAGGGGTAGGGGAAAAACTGTTTTTT
CASSRTGVGEKLFF
>TRBD1|TRBV6-5|many|TRBJ1-4
TGTGCCAGCAGTTGGACAGGCTCGTGGGAACTGTTTTTT
CASSWTGSWELFF
>NA|TRBV2|many|TRBJ2-2
TGTGCCAGCCGGGTTATCGGGGAGCTGTTTTTT
CASRVIGELFF
>NA|TRBV28|NA|TRBJ2-7
TGTGCCAGCAGCCCATGGGCGCCCCGGAGACTTCCCTCCTACGAGCAGTACTTC
CASSPWAPRRLPSYEQYF
>TRBD2|TRBV20-1|many|TRBJ2-1
TGCAGTGCTGAGAGTCCGACTAGCGGGGCCTACAATGAGCAGTTCTTC
CSAESPTSGAYNEQFF
>TRBD1|TRBV6-2/TRBV6-3|NA|TRBJ2-2
TGTGCCAGCAGCCACAGGGGTTCGTGTGGGGAGCTGTTTTTT
CASSHRGSCGELFF
>NA|TRBV24-1|many|TRBJ2-1
TGTGCCACCAGTGGCGCAGGGAGGAGATACAATGAGCAGTTCTTC
CATSGAGRRYNEQFF
>NA|TRBV3-1|few|TRBJ2-3
TGTGCCAGCAGCCCTTCGTTTTCTGGAGATACGCAGTATTTT
CASSPSFSGDTQYF
>NA|TRBV3-2|many|TRBJ2-7
TGTGCCAGCACCTTTCTGTACTTC
CASTFLYF
>NA|TRBV13|many|TRBJ2-7
TGTGCCAGCAGCTTAGGGCAGGGGACCTACGAGCAGTACTTC
CASSLGQGTYEQYF
>NA|TRBV6-1|many|TRBJ1-5
TGTGCCAGCAGTGGGGACACCAGCAATCAGCCCCAGCATTTT
CASSGDTSNQPQHF
>TRBD2|TRBV5-1|many|TRBJ2-3
TGCGCCAGCAGCGCCCTAGCGGGAGGGCCCACAGATACGCAGTATTTT
CASSALAGGPTDTQYF
>TRBD1|TRBV20-1|many|TRBJ2-7
TGCAGTGCTAGCGACAGGGCGTTGGCCGAGCAGTACTTC
CSASDRALAEQYF
>TRBD1|TRBV6-1|NA|TRBJ1-6
TGTGCCAGCAGTCCCGGGACAGGGAATTCACCCCTCCACTTT
CASSPGTGNSPLHF
>NA|TRBV28|NA|TRBJ2-7
TGTGCCAGCAGTTTCGCCTTCGCCTCGGGGGCTACCTCCTACGAGCAGTACTTC
CASSFAFASGATSYEQYF
>NA|TRBV18|few|TRBJ2-1
TGTGCCAGCTCACCAGTTGGAGTAGGGTCCTACAATGAGCAGTTCTTC
CASSPVGVGSYNEQFF
>TRBD2|TRBV20-1|many|TRBJ2-1
TGCAGTGCTAGATCCCATAGCGGGAGCTCCTACAATGAGCAGTTCTTC
CSARSHSGSSYNEQFF
>NA|TRBV6-2/TRBV6-3|NA|TRBJ1-1
TGTGCCAGCACCTCCCCGGGAGGTGGAACTGAAGCTTTCTTT
CASTSPGGGTEAFF
>NA|TRBV19|NA|TRBJ2-2
TGTGCCAGTAGCACTAGCAGTCCCGGGGAGCTGTTTTTT
CASSTSSPGELFF
>NA|TRBV11-3|few|TRBJ2-7
TGTGCCAGCAGCTTAGACCCAGGCCCCTACGAGCAGTACTTC
CASSLDPGPYEQYF
>TRBD1|TRBV24-1|many|TRBJ2-2
TGTGCCACCAGTGAAGCCGGGACAGGGGGCCCCGGGGAGCTGTTTTTT
CATSEAGTGGPGELFF
>NA|TRBV19|NA|TRBJ1-1
TGTGCCAGCTTTAGGGGGGACGGAGACGCTGAAGCTTTCTTT
CASFRGDGDAEAFF
>NA|TRBV6-2/TRBV6-3|NA|TRBJ2-7
TGTGCCAGCACCCTTGGACCGTCCTACGAGCAGTACTTC
CASTLGPSYEQYF
>TRBD1|TRBV28|many|TRBJ1-1
TGTGCCAGCTCCGGGACAGGGGGCACTGAAGCTTTCTTT
CASSGTGGTEAFF
>NA|TRBV20-1|NA|TRBJ1-4
TGCAGTGCTAGAGATCCGGACGGATCGAATGAAAAACTGTTTTTT
CSARDPDGSNEKLFF
>TRBD1|TRBV6-5|many|TRBJ2-7
TGTGCCAGCAGGGTGACAGGGGGCTCCTACGAGCAGTACTTC
CASRVTGGSYEQYF
>TRBD1|TRBV15|NA|TRBJ2-1
TGTGCCACCAGCAAACCGGGGACAGGTTTTAATGAGCAGTTCTTC
CATSKPGTGFNEQFF
>NA|TRBV5-1|many|TRBJ2-1
TGCGCCAGCAGCGTAAGTTCCCCGGGAAATGAGCAGTTCTTC
CASSVSSPGNEQFF
>NA|TRBV14|many|TRBJ2-1
TGTGCCAGCAGCCAAGGGCTAACCCCTTACAATGAGCAGTTCTTC
CASSQGLTPYNEQFF
>TRBD2|TRBV5-1|many|TRBJ2-3
TGCGCCACCAAATTAGCGGGAGATGCAGATACGCAGTATTTT
CATKLAGDADTQYF
>NA|TRBV12-3/TRBV12-4|NA|TRBJ2-1
TGTGCCAGCAGCCGGGGGCAGCCATACAATGAGCAGTTATTC
CASSRGQPYNEQLF
>NA|TRBV5-1|NA|TRBJ1-6
TGCGCCAGCAGCCCTGAGACAGGAGTTAATTCACCCCTCCACTTT
CASSPETGVNSPLHF
>TRBD1|TRBV2|few|TRBJ1-5
TGTGCCAGCAGTTCGGACAGGGGGCGTAGTCAGCCCCAGCATTTT
CASSSDRGRSQPQHF
>NA|TRBV5-1|many|TRBJ2-7
TGCGCCAGCAGCTCACCCAGGGGAGGGGACGAGCAGTACTTC
CASSSPRGGDEQYF
>NA|TRBV19|many|TRBJ2-1
TGTGCCAGTAGTACCCCGGGACGTCCGGGAGATGAGCAGTTCTTC
CASSTPGRPGDEQFF
>NA|TRBV6-5|many|TRBJ1-2
TGTGCCAGCAGTTACTCGGGCCATGGCTACACCTTC
CASSYSGHGYTF
>NA|TRBV7-2|many|TRBJ2-1
TGTGCCAGCAGCTTAGGGCCGGGGTCGGGTGAGCAGTTCTTC
CASSLGPGSGEQFF
>TRBD2|TRBV7-2|NA|TRBJ2-7
TGTGCCAGCAGCCTCCGCCCGGGGGGGTACTCCTACGAGCAGTACTTC
CASSLRPGGYSYEQYF
>NA|TRBV5-4|NA|TRBJ2-1
TGTGCCAGCAGCTGGGCCGTGGGGGCTTCGTACAATGAGCAGTTCTTC
CASSWAVGASYNEQFF